This TCR beta chain was profiled in a study of cytomegalovirus exposure and HLA in healthy donors (dated by TCRdb to 2016 to 2017). Turning to the overall study: In an earlier analysis of 550 to 750 of the donors, 276 Gb of sequence data and approximately 120 million unique TCR beta sequences from roughly 200 million T cells were reported. Class I and class II HLA loci were covered by the typing at four-digit resolution. An early release that covered about 600 HLA-typed donors contained 300 to 350 gigabases of sequencing data and 65 million to 100 million unique TCR sequences. In a later genetic analysis, genome-wide SNP genotypes for about 55% of the roughly 700 donors were used, and that subset was treated as a discovery cohort. The later analysis used no new phenotypic data to find candidate immune exposures, relying instead on TCR beta sequences and their occurrence across donors. In an earlier analysis of roughly 580 of the donors, high-throughput TCR beta sequencing was used to judge whether each TCR beta V gene segment behaved as functional or pseudogenic. Besides the first cohort of approximately 710 subjects, a separate validation cohort made up of around 120 different subjects was used. Donor age, sex, ethnicity and CMV serostatus were compiled alongside the repertoire data. A later analysis re-analyzed previously published TCR beta repertoires from hundreds of donors and added high-resolution HLA genotyping to study TCR occurrence patterns. All discovery cohort repertoires had been generated on a single sequencing platform. Four or five DR-DQ haplotypes were handled as single units for association and clustering because linkage in the cohort was strong. Typing coverage differed by locus: A, B, C, DRB1 and DQB1 were typed in roughly 620-640 donors, DQA1 in 522, DPA1 in 600 to 610, and DPB1 in 472. The study combined high-throughput TCR immunosequencing, statistical association of individual TCRs with disease status, and machine learning to predict cytomegalovirus infection status. The study used immunosequencing to profile the T cell repertoires of several hundred subjects and linked those repertoires to cytomegalovirus serostatus. Across 300 to 500 genotyped donors of the cohort, an average of approximately 220,000 unique TCR beta nucleotide sequences per donor were sequenced, and 15% to 20% of those sequences were non-productive. The aim of the study was to test whether cataloging public T cell receptors could identify signatures of past pathogen exposure. The genetic ancestry cluster associated with self-reported Caucasian donors included over 65% of the approximately 400 genotyped donors.

In total, 666 healthy bone marrow donors made up the cohort. At the time of sampling, all cohort members were nominally healthy, though unrecorded immune exposures were likely present. The donor tested CMV seronegative, placing the donor among the 350 or so seronegative members of the cohort. Each donor provided a peripheral blood sample, and peripheral blood mononuclear cells were used for TCR beta sequencing. Genomic DNA extraction from the blood cell samples was performed with the Qiagen DNeasy Blood Extraction Kit. The library was obtained by the immunoSEQ multiplex PCR assay. The multiplex PCR relied on a mix of 60 forward primers for TCR Vbeta segments and 13 reverse primers for TCR Jbeta segments. A multiplex PCR assay on genomic DNA amplified the CDR3 region of rearranged TCR beta genes. The amplified TCR beta libraries were sequenced on the Illumina HiSeq System as 87-base-pair reads. The authors' analysis ran thus. A later analysis tallied tens of millions of unique TCR beta chains across the approximately 670 repertoires, and some 10 million of those chains were shared by two or more donors. To remove PCR and sequencing errors, raw reads were error-corrected and collapsed into unique sequences using a nearest-neighbor algorithm that merged closely related sequences. CDR3 sequences were aligned to IMGT reference sequences to assign V, D and J gene segments. For a sequence to be retained, a match of at least six nucleotides to both a V gene segment and a J gene segment was required. Rearrangements were classified as productive when the CDR3 lacked stop codons and remained in frame with V and J, and all other rearrangements were classified as non-productive. CDR3 was defined according to IMGT convention as the region running from the second conserved V-encoded cysteine to the conserved J-encoded phenylalanine. The earlier analysis of 500 to 600 of the donors excluded sequences that lacked an unambiguous match to a single V gene segment. In an earlier analysis of 450 to 700 of the donors, V segments were called functional above 56.7% productive rearrangements and were called segregating when the between-donor standard deviation exceeded 5%. A statistical classification framework was developed to diagnose cytomegalovirus status using the catalog of TCR beta chain sequences. V and J gene assignment, in a later analysis, came from comparing TCR nucleotide sequences with IMGT/GENE-DB human TR gene sequences. The TCRdist pipeline was used in a later analysis to assign CDR3 sequences and most-parsimonious VDJ recombination scenarios. In a later analysis, each TCR beta chain was defined by its CDR3 amino acid sequence together with its V-gene family, and reads without a unique V-gene family were excluded. As a way to deal with suspected cross-contamination and a sequencing artifact, a later analysis dropped approximately 590 nucleotide sequences that were highly shared and had low generation probability. A later analysis calculated a clonal expansion index for each public chain from normalized within-repertoire ranks of inferred template counts. In a later analysis, generation probabilities were computed using a VDJ recombination model fitted to out-of-frame rearrangements, and the results were checked against IGoR. Hypergeometric tests were used in a later analysis to score TCR-TCR, TCR-HLA and TCR-CMV co-occurrence, with a repertoire-size bias correction applied to the TCR pairs. In a later analysis, false discovery rates were estimated by permuting HLA or CMV assignments 20 times. In a later analysis, co-occurring TCRs were grouped using DBSCAN, and TCRdist sequence similarity was added for clustering within HLA-allele-positive subsets. For co-occurrence clustering, repertoires with fewer than 30,000 or more than 120,000 public chains were excluded, along with a handful of repertoires with anomalous nucleotide sharing. Entries here come from immuneACCESS through TCRdb and include only in-frame sequences with V and J called. Some clones fail to appear in such tables; in the studies checked, an unresolved V gene covers under half of the shortfall, and the cause of the remainder is unknown. From that table come the V and J calls and clone size; the DNA was used to work out D and trimming. The sample yields roughly 100,000 clones; roughly 79% were counted once. The ten largest account for approximately 1.2% of the sample.

Overall results and qualifications from the work: In an earlier analysis of 587 of the donors, most TCR beta V segments appeared in productive rearrangements about 87% or about 30% of the time, broadly matching IMGT annotations. Several of the top co-occurrence clusters appeared to be linked to parvovirus B19, influenza, CMV and Epstein-Barr virus, according to a later analysis. The study gave a list of 150 to 200 TCR beta chains associated with cytomegalovirus. In a later analysis, TCR association rates were found to vary across HLA loci, with the most associated TCRs seen for DRB1 alleles and the fewest for HLA-C alleles. Linkage disequilibrium might explain the correlated functional status among segregating V segments, but an unknown experimental factor could not be excluded. In a later analysis, 16,951 TCR beta sequences were associated with specific HLA alleles at a false discovery rate of 0.05. The authors suggested that the approach could potentially be generalized to other disease states and immunological phenotypes. Strong co-occurrence of HLA alleles, especially DR and DQ, made assigning TCR associations to individual alleles difficult. In a later analysis, HLA-associated TCR beta chains showed more clonal expansion and lower generation probabilities than non-associated chains that were equally common. Some IMGT-functional V segments, including TRBV6-2 and TRBV6-3, could not be distinguished by the 87-base-pair reads and were therefore excluded. According to a later genetic analysis, donors in an Asian-associated ancestry cluster had fewer N-insertions in productive TCRs than the approximately 700-donor mean. The sequencing pipeline was judged likely to have produced a cluster of highly shared sequence variants as a technical artifact. Most CMV-associated TCR beta chains appeared to be HLA-restricted in a later analysis, and the HLA associations seemed to be driven largely by CMV exposure. In a later genetic analysis, a missense DCLRE1C variant was associated with V-gene and J-gene trimming of TCR beta chains, and the association was replicated in an independent cohort. This cohort had only TCR beta chains sequenced, and the lack of alpha or paired-chain data limited which features could be detected. Because HLA typing was missing for some donors at each locus, association tests included only the typed subset. A few of the identified cytomegalovirus-associated TCR beta chains were confirmed in vitro to be specific for cytomegalovirus antigens. Roughly uniform sequencing depth across donors was assumed in presence/absence analyses, although this assumption may not hold. Immune exposure information for the cohort was limited to CMV serostatus. While some public TCRs were present in many individuals, most TCR sequences turned up only very rarely across donors. Some 16 rarely observed V segments, including chromosome 9 orphons, were excluded from the earlier analysis of some 590 of the donors because counts were too low. In both the original and validation cohorts, the classifier was reported to diagnose cytomegalovirus status with high specificity and sensitivity. A further reported finding was that TCR beta sequences accurately predicted the HLA-A and HLA-B alleles for most subjects in the first cohort.

A remark on this clone: Its antigen remains undetermined. Base qualities were left out, and no much larger clone turns up one base away.

Clipping removes 9 bases from V and 2 bases from J, with 7 as the unmatched junction base count. Inclusive of the bounding cysteine and phenylalanine, the CDR3 is 13 residues long. Only CDR3 DNA is held: 39 bases, read in frame from base 1. The germline V gene (reference sequence) supplies CDR1 MNHEY and CDR2 SMNVEV. This chain joins TRBV27 to TRBJ2-7, and 7 bases in between align with TRBD1. Sequencing was performed on PBMCs. The receptor was derived from a man in his forties in good health and CMV-seronegative. The CDR3 loop reads CASSDQGAYEQYF. The DNA is as follows: TGTGCCAGTTCTGATCAGGGGGCCTACGAGCAGTACTTC.